This T cell receptor (beta chain) was found in a study of cytomegalovirus exposure and HLA in healthy donors. PCR used 60 Vbeta primers and 13 Jbeta primers. Here immunoSEQ multiplex PCR was the method, and the copy in TCRdb shows in-frame clones only, minus some. The sample yields around 180,000 clones, approximately 80% seen once. V was trimmed by 0 bases and J by 12 bases, leaving 14 bases between them. Germline V CDR1 and CDR2: SQVTM, ANQGSEA. The CDR3 is 12 residues long. Remarks on this clone: Antigen unknown.

Findings and caveats of the study: The presence/absence work took it that sequencing depth was about the same across donors. Altogether, 170 or so TCR beta chains were recorded as cytomegalovirus-associated. When a later analysis compared HLA-associated TCR beta chains with equally common others, the HLA-associated chains turned out to be more clonally expanded and to have lower generation probabilities. Reports state that TCR beta sequences accurately predicted most subjects' HLA-A and HLA-B alleles.

This clonotype was obtained from a woman aged 40 to 50 in good health and CMV-seronegative. The sequenced sample was PBMCs. This rearrangement joins TRBV29-1 to TRBJ1-1; D is unclear. The CDR3 spells CSVEEVLGYTFF. The CDR3 bases are TGCAGCGTTGAAGAGGTGCTAGGCTATACTTTCTTT.